This entry concerns a single T cell receptor beta chain. Its antigen remains unknown. Stable vitiligo meant no lesion change over the previous 6 months. The data originate from a study of resident and recirculating memory T cells in vitiligo. At the level of the study: Whole samples, not sorted cells, were homogenized and used for genomic DNA extraction.

The CDR3 is 13 residues long. Per germline, CDR1 KGHSY and CDR2 FQNENV. The V end was cut by 8 bases, the J end by 5 bases, with 10 bases between. The table came from immunoSEQ multiplex PCR; TCRdb's copy has only in-frame clones and leaves some out. The sample records about 42,000 clones, nearly 95% being singletons. Broader study findings: Clonality differed among vitiligo lesions, with no unique dominant clone. TCR sequences were not conserved across biopsy sites or patients.

The sample comprised blood. The V call is TRBV16, the J call TRBJ2-6; the D is unclear. The TCR comes from a male donor with vitiligo. CDR3 loop: CASEPTRANVLTF. CDR3 DNA: TGTGCCAGCGAACCCACTAGGGCCAACGTCCTGACTTTC.